This TCR beta chain was retrieved from a study of Graves' ophthalmopathy and Graves' hyperthyroidism. General study points: Cross-validated, the 13-signature model showed 87.88%/81.08% sensitivity/specificity, and 80%/75% in the test set.

In its sample, this clonotype was seen many times. The antigen is unknown. V was trimmed by 9 bases and J by 1 base, leaving 22 bases between them. Germline V gives CDR1 SNHLY, CDR2 FYNNEI. This CDR3 is built from 17 residues. The study amplified TCR beta CDR3 regions using RNA transcripts. Scientists carried out first-round RT-PCR using HTBI primers and then a second-round multiplex PCR. MiXCR, applied by TCRdb to the multiplex PCR reads, yields one record per CDR3 protein. Here the sample spans almost 400,000 distinct CDR3 sequences, 15% to 20% being singletons. Clinical symptoms, serum thyroxine, TRAb, thyroid ultrasound and orbital computed tomography formed the basis of diagnosis.

Sample: peripheral blood. The TCR sequence derives from a woman between 18 and 30 years old with Graves' ophthalmopathy. V usage is TRBV2 and J usage is TRBJ1-3, with a weak D call TRBD1 (5 bases). CDR3 sequence reads: CASGLSRRGPSGNTIYF. The CDR3 DNA reads as TGTGCCAGTGGACTGTCGCGGCGGGGCCCTTCTGGAAACACCATATATTTT.